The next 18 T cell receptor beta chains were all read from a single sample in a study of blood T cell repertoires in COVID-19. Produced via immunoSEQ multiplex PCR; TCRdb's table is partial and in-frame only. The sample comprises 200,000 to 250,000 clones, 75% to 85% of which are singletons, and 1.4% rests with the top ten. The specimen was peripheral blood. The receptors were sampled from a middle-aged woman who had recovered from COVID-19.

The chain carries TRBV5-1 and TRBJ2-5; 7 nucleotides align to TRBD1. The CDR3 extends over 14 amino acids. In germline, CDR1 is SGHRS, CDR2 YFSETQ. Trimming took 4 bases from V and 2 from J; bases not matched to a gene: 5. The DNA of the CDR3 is TGCGCCAGCAGCCCGGGGACAGAACAAGAGACCCAGTACTTC. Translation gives CASSPGTEQETQYF.

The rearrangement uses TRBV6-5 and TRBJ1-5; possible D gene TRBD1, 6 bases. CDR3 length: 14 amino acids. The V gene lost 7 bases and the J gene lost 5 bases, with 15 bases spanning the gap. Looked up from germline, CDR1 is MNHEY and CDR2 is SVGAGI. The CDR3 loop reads CASKGGGTYQPQHF. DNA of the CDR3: TGTGCCAGCAAAGGGGGGGGTACGTATCAGCCCCAGCATTTT.

The CDR3 here is CSVDREPYGYTF. Here the CDR3 DNA reads TGCAGCGTAGACAGGGAGCCCTATGGCTACACCTTC. The V and J genes are TRBV29-1 and TRBJ1-2; TRBD1 matches 7 bases. Germline V CDR1 and CDR2: SQVTM, ANQGSEA. V gave up 6 bases and J gave up 4 bases; unmatched junction bases: 5. This CDR3 region has 12 residues.

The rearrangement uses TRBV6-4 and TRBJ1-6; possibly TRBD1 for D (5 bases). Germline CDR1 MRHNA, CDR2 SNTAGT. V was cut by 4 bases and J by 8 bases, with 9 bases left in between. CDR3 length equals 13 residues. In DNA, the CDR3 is TGTGCCAGCAGTGTCGACAGTCATTCACCCCTCCACTTT. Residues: CASSVDSHSPLHF.

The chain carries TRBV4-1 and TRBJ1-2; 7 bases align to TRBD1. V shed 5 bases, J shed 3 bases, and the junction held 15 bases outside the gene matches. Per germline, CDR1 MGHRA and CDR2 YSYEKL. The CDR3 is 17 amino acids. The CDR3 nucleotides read TGCGCCAGCAGCGACCCACCCGGGACAGAAAGAGACTATGGCTACACCTTC. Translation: CASSDPPGTERDYGYTF.

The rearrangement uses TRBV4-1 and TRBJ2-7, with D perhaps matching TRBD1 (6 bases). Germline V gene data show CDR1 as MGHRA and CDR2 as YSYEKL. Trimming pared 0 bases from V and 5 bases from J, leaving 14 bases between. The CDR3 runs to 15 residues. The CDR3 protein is CASSQDATGWNEQYF. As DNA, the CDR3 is TGCGCCAGCAGCCAAGATGCTACAGGGTGGAACGAGCAGTACTTC.

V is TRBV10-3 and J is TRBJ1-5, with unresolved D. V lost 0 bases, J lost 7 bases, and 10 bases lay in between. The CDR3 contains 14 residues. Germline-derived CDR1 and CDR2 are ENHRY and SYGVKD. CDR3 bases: TGTGCCATCAGTGAGTCGGGAGTAGACCAGCCCCAGCATTTT. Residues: CAISESGVDQPQHF.

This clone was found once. CDR3 sequence (DNA): TGTGCCAGCAGTTCCCCCCGGGAGCCTAATGAAAAACTGTTTTTT. It translates to CASSSPREPNEKLFF. V is TRBV6-5 and J is TRBJ1-4; D is undetermined. From germline, CDR1 is MNHEY and CDR2 SVGAGI. The V and J ends lost 4 bases and 3 bases respectively, with 12 bases between them. The CDR3 has 15 residues.

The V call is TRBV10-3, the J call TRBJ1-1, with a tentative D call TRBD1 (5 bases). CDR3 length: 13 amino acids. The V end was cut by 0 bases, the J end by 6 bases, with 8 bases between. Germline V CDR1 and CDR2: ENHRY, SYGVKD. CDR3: CAISESGGSEAFF. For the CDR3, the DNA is TGTGCCATCAGTGAGTCGGGGGGATCTGAAGCTTTCTTT.

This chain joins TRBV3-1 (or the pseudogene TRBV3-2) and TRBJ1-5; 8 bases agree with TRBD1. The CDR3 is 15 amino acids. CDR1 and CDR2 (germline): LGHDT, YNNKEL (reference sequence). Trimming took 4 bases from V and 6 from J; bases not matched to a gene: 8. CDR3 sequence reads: CASSPRQGSSQPQHF. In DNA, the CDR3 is TGTGCCAGCAGCCCCAGACAGGGGAGTAGTCAGCCCCAGCATTTT.

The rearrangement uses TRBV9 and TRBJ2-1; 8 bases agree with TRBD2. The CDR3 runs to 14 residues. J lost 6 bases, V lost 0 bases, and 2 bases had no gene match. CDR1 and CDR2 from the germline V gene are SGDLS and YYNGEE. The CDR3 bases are TGTGCCAGCAGCGTAGCGGGGGGGCCCAATGAGCAGTTCTTC. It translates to CASSVAGGPNEQFF.

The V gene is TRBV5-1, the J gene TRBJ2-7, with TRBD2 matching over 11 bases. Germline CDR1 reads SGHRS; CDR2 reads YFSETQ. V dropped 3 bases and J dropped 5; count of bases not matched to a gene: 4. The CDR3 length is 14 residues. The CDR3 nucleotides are TGCGCCAGCAGCTCGACTAGCGGGACGGACGAGCAGTACTTC. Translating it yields CASSSTSGTDEQYF.

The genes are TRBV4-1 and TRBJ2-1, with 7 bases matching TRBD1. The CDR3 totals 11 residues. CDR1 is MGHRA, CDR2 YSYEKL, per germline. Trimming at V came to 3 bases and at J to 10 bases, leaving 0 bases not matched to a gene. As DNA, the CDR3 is TGCGCCAGCAGCCAGGGACAGGAGCAGTTCTTC. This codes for CASSQGQEQFF.

The CDR3 coding sequence is TGCAGCGTTGAAGTAGGTGGGACAGGGACGGGCATTCAGTACTTC. Protein product: CSVEVGGTGTGIQYF. The genes are TRBV29-1 and TRBJ2-4; 9 bases match TRBD1. The CDR3 is made up of 15 amino acids. Trimming cost V 1 base and J 9 bases; bases outside gene matches: 10. CDR1 is SQVTM, CDR2 ANQGSEA, per germline.

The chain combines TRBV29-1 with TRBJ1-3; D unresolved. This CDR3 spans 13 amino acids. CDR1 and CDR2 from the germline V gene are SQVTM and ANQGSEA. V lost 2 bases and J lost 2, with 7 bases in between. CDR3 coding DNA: TGCAGCGTTGAAAAACTTACTGGAAACACCATATATTTT. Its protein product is CSVEKLTGNTIYF.

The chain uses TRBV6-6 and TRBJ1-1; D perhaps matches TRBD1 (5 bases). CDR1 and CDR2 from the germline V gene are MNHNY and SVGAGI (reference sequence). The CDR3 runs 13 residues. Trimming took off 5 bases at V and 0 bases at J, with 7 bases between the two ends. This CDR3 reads CASSLTVNTEAFF. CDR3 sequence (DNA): TGTGCCAGCAGTCTGACAGTGAACACTGAAGCTTTCTTT.

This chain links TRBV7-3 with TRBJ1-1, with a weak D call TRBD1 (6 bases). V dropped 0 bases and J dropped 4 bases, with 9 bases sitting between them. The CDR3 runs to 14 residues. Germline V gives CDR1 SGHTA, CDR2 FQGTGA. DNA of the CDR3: TGTGCCAGCAGCTTAACACAGGGCTCCACTGAAGCTTTCTTT. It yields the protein CASSLTQGSTEAFF.

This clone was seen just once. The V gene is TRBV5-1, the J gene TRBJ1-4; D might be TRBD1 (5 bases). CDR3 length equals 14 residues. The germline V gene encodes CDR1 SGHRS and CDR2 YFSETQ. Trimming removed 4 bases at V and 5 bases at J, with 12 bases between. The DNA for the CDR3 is TGCGCCAGCAGCCCCGGATCAGGGAATGAAAAACTGTTTTTT. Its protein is CASSPGSGNEKLFF.